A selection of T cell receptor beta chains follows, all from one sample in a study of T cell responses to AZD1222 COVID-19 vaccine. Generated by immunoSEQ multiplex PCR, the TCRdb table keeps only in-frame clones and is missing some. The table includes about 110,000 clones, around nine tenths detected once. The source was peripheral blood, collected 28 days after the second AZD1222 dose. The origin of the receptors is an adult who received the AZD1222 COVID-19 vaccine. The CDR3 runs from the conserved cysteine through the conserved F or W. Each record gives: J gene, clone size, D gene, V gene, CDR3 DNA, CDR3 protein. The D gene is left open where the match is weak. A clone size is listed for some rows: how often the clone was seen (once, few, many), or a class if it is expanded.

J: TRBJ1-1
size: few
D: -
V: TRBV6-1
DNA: TGTGCCAGCAGTGAAAGCAATTCTGAAGCTTTCTTT
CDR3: CASSESNSEAFF

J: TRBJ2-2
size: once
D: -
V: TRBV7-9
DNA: TGTGCCAGCAAGATCCAGGGAGCGTCCACCGGGGAGCTGTTTTTT
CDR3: CASKIQGASTGELFF

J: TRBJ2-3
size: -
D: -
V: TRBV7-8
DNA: TGTGCCAGCAGCCCGAACACAGATACGCAGTATTTT
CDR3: CASSPNTDTQYF

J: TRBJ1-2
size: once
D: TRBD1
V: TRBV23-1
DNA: TGCGCCAGCAGTCAAGCCCGGGACAGGGAGGACTATGGCTACACCTTC
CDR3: CASSQARDREDYGYTF

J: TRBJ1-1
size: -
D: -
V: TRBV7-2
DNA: TGTGCCAGCAGCTGGACACCGAACACTGAAGCTTTCTTT
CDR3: CASSWTPNTEAFF

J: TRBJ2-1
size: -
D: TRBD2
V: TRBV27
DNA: TGTGCCAGCAGTCCTTGGGGACTAGCGGGAGGCGGTGAGCAGTTCTTC
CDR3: CASSPWGLAGGGEQFF

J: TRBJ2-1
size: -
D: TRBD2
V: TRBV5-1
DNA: TGCGCCAGCACCCTCGGGGGGGTAGGGAGCAATGAGCAGTTCTTC
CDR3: CASTLGGVGSNEQFF

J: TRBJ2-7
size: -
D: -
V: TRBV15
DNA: TGTGCCACCAGCACTAGAGGGCCTGACGTCGAGCAGTACTTC
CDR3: CATSTRGPDVEQYF

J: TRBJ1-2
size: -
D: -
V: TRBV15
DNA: TGTGCCACCAGCAGAGAATCTAACTATGGCTACACCTTC
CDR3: CATSRESNYGYTF

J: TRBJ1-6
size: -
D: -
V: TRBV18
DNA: TGTGCCAGCTCCGTCTCCGCCGGCGGGAGTAATTCACCCCTCCACTTT
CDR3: CASSVSAGGSNSPLHF

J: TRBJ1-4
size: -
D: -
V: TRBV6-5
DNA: TGTGCCAGCCTACGACATACTGCAACTAATGAAAAACTGTTTTTT
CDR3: CASLRHTATNEKLFF

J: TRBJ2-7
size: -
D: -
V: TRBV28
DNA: TGTGCCAGCAGCTCTAGCCTCCGGGGCGAAAGGTACGAGCAGTACTTC
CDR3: CASSSSLRGERYEQYF

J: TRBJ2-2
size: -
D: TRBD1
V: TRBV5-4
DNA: TGTGCCAGCAGCGCACCGGGACAGGGGAACACCGGGGAGCTGTTTTTT
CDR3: CASSAPGQGNTGELFF

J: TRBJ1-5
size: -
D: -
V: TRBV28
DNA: TGTGCCAGCAGTTTATCCCTCAGACATTTTCGCAATCAGCCCCAGCATTTT
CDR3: CASSLSLRHFRNQPQHF

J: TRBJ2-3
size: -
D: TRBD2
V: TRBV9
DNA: TGTGCCAGCAGCGTAGGGCTAGCGGGGGGGCCTAGCACAGATACGCAGTATTTT
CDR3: CASSVGLAGGPSTDTQYF

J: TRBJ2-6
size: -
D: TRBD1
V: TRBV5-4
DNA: TGTGCCAGCAGCAAGGGACAGGTGAACTCTGGGGCCAACGTCCTGACTTTC
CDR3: CASSKGQVNSGANVLTF

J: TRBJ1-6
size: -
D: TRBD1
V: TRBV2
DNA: TGTGCCAGCACCATCGACAGGGGCTCCTATAATTCACCCCTCCACTTT
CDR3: CASTIDRGSYNSPLHF

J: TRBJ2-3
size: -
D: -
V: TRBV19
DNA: TGTGCCAGTAGTCTCGGGCGAGCAGATACGCAGTATTTT
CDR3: CASSLGRADTQYF

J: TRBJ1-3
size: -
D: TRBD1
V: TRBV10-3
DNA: TGTGCCATCACCCAGGGGGCTGGAAACACCATATATTTT
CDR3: CAITQGAGNTIYF

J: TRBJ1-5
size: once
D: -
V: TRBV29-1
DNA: TGCAGCGTTCTAAATGGTGGGAATCAGCCCCAGCATTTT
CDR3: CSVLNGGNQPQHF

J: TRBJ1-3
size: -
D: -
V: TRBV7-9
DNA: TGTGCCAGCAGCTTAGGGGGGATTGGAAACACCATATATTTT
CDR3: CASSLGGIGNTIYF

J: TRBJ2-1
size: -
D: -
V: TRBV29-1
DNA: TGCAGCGTTGAAGGCGCCAGGGTCTACAATGAGCAGTTCTTC
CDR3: CSVEGARVYNEQFF

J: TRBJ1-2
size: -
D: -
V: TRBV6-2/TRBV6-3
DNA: TGTGCCAGCAGTTACTCGAATTATGGCTACACCTTC
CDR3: CASSYSNYGYTF

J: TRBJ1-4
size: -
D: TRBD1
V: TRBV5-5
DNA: TGTGCCAGCAGTTGGACAGGGAGTAATGAAAAACTGTTTTTT
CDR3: CASSWTGSNEKLFF

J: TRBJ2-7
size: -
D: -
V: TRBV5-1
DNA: TGCGCCAGGGGAGGGATGCAACAGGGGGTATCCTACGAGCAGTACTTC
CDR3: CARGGMQQGVSYEQYF

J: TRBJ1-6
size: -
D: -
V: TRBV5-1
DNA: TGCGCCAGCAGCTTGGTCTTCGACGGCTATTCACCCCTCCACTTT
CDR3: CASSLVFDGYSPLHF

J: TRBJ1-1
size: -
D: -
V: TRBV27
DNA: TGTGCCAGCAGTTCAATACAAAACACTGAAGCTTTCTTT
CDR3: CASSSIQNTEAFF

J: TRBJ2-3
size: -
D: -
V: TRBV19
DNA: TGTGCCAGTAGTATAAGGAGGTCAGGGGGGTTTCGCACAGATACGCAGTATTTT
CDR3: CASSIRRSGGFRTDTQYF

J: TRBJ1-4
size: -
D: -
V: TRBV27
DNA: TGTGCCAGCAGCCACCCCGGGGCCCATAATGAAAAACTGTTTTTT
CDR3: CASSHPGAHNEKLFF

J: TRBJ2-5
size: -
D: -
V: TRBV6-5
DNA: TGTGCCAGCAGTTACTCGAACCCTAATCAGGGGACCCAGTACTTC
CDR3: CASSYSNPNQGTQYF

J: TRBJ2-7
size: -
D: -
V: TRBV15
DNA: TGTGCCACCAGCAGAGTAGCAGAAAACTACGAGCAGTACTTC
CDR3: CATSRVAENYEQYF

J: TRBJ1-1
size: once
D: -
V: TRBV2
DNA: TGTGCCAGCAGTGAAGAGGGGGGGACTGAAGCTTTCTTT
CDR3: CASSEEGGTEAFF

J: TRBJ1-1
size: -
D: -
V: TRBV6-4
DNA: TGTGCCAGCAGTGAGCAGCAGAACACTGAAGCTTTCTTT
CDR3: CASSEQQNTEAFF

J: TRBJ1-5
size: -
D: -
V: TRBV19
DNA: TGTGCCAGTAGTATAGATCGAGTGGGGCGGGGGCAGCCCCAGCATTTT
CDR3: CASSIDRVGRGQPQHF

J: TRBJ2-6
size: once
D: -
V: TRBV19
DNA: TGTGCCAGTAGCCGGGCCGGACTTTCTGGGGCCAACGTCCTGACTTTC
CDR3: CASSRAGLSGANVLTF

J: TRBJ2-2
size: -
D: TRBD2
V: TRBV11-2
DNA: TGTGCCAGCAGCCCACTAGCGACGAACACCGGGGAGCTGTTTTTT
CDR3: CASSPLATNTGELFF

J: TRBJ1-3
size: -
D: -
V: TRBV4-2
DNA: TGTGCCAGCAGCCAAACAGACGGCCAAGAGGACACCATATATTTT
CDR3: CASSQTDGQEDTIYF

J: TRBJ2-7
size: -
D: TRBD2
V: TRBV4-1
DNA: TGCGCCAGCAGCCAAGATCTACTAGCGGGGCGATACGAGCAGTACTTC
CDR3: CASSQDLLAGRYEQYF

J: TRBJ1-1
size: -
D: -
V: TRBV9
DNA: TGTGCCAGCAGCGCGCAGGACAGTCGCACTGAAGCTTTCTTT
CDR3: CASSAQDSRTEAFF

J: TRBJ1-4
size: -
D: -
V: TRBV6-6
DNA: TGTGCCAGCAGATCTCCGGGGAGGGATAATGAAAAACTGTTTTTT
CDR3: CASRSPGRDNEKLFF

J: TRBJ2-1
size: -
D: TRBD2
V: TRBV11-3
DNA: TGTGCCAGCAGCTTAGATGGGCGGGGGAGCTCCTACAATGAGCAGTTCTTC
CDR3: CASSLDGRGSSYNEQFF

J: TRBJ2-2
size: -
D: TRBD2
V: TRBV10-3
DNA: TGTGCCATCAGACTGGGGGGGACGACCTCTGCCGCCGGGGAGCTGTTTTTT
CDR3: CAIRLGGTTSAAGELFF

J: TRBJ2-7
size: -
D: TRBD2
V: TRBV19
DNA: TGTGCCAGTAGTACTCCGGGACTAGCGGGAGTTTCCTCCTACGAGCAGTACTTC
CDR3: CASSTPGLAGVSSYEQYF

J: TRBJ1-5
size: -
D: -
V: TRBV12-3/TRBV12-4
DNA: TGTGCCAGCACCCAGGGTTCTCAGCAGCCCCAGCATTTT
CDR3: CASTQGSQQPQHF

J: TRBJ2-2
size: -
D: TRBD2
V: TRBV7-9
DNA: TGTGCCAGCAGCTTTGGCGGGAGGTTGAACACCGGGGAGCTGTTTTTT
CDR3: CASSFGGRLNTGELFF

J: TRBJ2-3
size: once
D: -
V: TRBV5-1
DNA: TGCGCCAGCAGCGGGTCAGGGGAAGATACGCAGTATTTT
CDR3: CASSGSGEDTQYF

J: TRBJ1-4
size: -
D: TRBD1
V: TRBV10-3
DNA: TGTGCCATCAGGCAGGGGGCCACTAATGAAAAACTGTTTTTT
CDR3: CAIRQGATNEKLFF

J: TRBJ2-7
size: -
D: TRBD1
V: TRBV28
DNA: TGTGCCAGCAGTTTCACTACAGGGGTAAATTACGAGCAGTACTTC
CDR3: CASSFTTGVNYEQYF

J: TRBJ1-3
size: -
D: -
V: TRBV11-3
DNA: TGTGCCAGCAGCTTGGATGGGGAGGCCTCTGGAAACACCATATATTTT
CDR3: CASSLDGEASGNTIYF

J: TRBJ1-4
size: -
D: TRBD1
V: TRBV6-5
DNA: TGTGCCAGCACCAAGCCGACAGGGGGCGGTGAAAAACTGTTTTTT
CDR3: CASTKPTGGGEKLFF

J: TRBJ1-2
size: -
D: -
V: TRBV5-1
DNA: TGCGCCAGCAGCTTTGCTCAGGGGTACGAGGGCTACACCTTC
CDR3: CASSFAQGYEGYTF

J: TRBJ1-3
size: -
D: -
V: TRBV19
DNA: TGTGCCAGTAGTATCCGTATCCGGAGCTCTGGAAACACCATATATTTT
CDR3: CASSIRIRSSGNTIYF

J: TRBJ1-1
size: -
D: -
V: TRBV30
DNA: TGTGCCTGGAGTTCAGGTCCCACTGAAGCTTTCTTT
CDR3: CAWSSGPTEAFF

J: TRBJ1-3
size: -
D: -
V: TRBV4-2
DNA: TGTGCCAGCAGCCAAGTGGCTGGTCTAAGGGTTGCTGGAAACACCATATATTTT
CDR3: CASSQVAGLRVAGNTIYF

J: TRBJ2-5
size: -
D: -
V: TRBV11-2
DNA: TGTGCCAGCAGCTTAGTCAGTCAAGAGACCCAGTACTTC
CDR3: CASSLVSQETQYF

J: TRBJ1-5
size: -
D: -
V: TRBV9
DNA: TGTGCCAGCAGCGTAGGCGTGGTGGATCAGCCCCAGCATTTT
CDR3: CASSVGVVDQPQHF

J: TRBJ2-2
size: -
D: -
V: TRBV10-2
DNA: TGCGCCAGCAGTGGATCGGGGACCGGGGAGCTGTTTTTT
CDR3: CASSGSGTGELFF

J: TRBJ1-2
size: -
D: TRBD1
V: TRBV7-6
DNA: TGTGCCAGCAGCTTGGACAGGGGTTTGGGCTACACCTTC
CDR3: CASSLDRGLGYTF

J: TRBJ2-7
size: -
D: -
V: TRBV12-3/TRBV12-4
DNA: TGTGCCAGCAGTTTAGTCACCGAGCAGTACTTC
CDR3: CASSLVTEQYF

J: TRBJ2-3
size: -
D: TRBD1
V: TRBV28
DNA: TGTGCCAGCAGTCTAGGGACAGTCGGTGTGTATTTT
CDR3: CASSLGTVGVYF